This entry describes one TCR beta chain. As yet, its antigen is unknown. The data were obtained in a study of STAT3 mutations in large granular lymphocyte leukemia. Generated by immunoSEQ multiplex PCR, the TCRdb table keeps only in-frame clones and is missing some. The table includes tens of thousands of clones, roughly three quarters detected once. Findings and caveats of the study: Every T-cell large granular lymphocyte leukemia patient had at least one immunodominant TCR beta clonotype.

The sequence was obtained from a human donor with T large granular lymphocyte leukemia. Some clones in this sample may be carry-over from other donors' samples. Sample: PBMCs.

DNA for the CDR3: TGTGCCAGCAGTTTTTGGAGGGGCGTACGGAATCAGCCCCAGCATTTT. Translating gives CASSFWRGVRNQPQHF. The chain recombines TRBV28 with TRBJ1-5, with a weak D call TRBD1 (5 bases). Germline V CDR1 and CDR2: MDHEN, SYDVKM. V lost 3 bases to trimming and J lost 4 bases, with 16 bases between them. This CDR3 comprises 16 residues. Combining the CDR3 with reference TRBV28 and TRBJ1-5 gives the whole variable domain DVKVTQSSRYLVKRTGEKVFLECVQDMDHENMFWYRQDPGLGLRLIYFSYDVKMKEKGDIPEGYSVSREKKERFSLILESASTNQTSMYLCASSFWRGVRNQPQHFGDGTRLSIL.